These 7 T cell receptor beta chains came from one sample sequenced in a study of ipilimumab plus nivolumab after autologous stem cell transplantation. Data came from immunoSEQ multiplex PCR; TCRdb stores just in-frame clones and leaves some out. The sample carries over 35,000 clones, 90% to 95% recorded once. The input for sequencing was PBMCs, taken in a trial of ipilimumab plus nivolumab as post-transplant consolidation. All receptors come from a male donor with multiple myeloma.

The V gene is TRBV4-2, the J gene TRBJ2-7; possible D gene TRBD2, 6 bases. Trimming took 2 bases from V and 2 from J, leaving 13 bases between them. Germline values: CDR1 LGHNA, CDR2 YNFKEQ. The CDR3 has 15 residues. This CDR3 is CASSQTSSSAYEQYF. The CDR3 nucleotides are TGTGCCAGCAGCCAAACTAGCTCCTCAGCCTACGAGCAGTACTTC.

The CDR3 loop reads CASRRRDRGDEQFF. DNA of the CDR3: TGTGCCAGCAGGCGCCGGGACAGGGGTGATGAGCAGTTCTTC. The rearrangement links TRBV6-5 to TRBJ2-1, with 10 bases identical to TRBD1. The length of the CDR3 is 14 residues. J was trimmed by 8 bases and V by 6 bases; bases with no gene match: 7. Germline loops: CDR1 MNHEY, CDR2 SVGAGI.

The CDR3 spells CASSLGTVDSGNTIYF. The CDR3 DNA reads as TGTGCCAGCAGCTTGGGGACAGTGGACTCTGGAAACACCATATATTTT. The chain uses TRBV7-2 and TRBJ1-3, with 7 bases lining up with TRBD1. V lost 3 bases, J lost 0 bases, and 5 bases stayed unmatched. CDR1 SGHTA and CDR2 FQGNSA come from the germline V gene. This CDR3 comprises 16 residues. Full variable domain (rest looked up from reference TRBV7-2 and TRBJ1-3): GAGVSQSPSNKVTEKGKDVELRCDPISGHTALYWYRQSLGQGLEFLIYFQGNSAPDKSGLPSDRFSAERTGGSVSTLTIQRTQQEDSAVYLCASSLGTVDSGNTIYFGEGSWLTVV.

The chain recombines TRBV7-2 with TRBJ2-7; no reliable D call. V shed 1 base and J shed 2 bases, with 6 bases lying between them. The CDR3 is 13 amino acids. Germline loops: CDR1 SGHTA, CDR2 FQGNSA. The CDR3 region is CASSLVHPYEQYF. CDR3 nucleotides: TGTGCCAGCAGCTTAGTCCACCCCTACGAGCAGTACTTC.

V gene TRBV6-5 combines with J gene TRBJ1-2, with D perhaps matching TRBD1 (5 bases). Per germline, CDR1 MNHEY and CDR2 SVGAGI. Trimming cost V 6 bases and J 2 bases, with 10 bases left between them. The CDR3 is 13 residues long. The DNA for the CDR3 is TGTGCCAGCAGCCCCGCAGGGAACTATGGCTACACCTTC. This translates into CASSPAGNYGYTF.

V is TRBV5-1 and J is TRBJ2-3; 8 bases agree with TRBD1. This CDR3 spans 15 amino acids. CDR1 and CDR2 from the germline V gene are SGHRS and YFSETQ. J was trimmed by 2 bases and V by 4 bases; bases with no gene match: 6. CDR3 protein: CASSQLDRATDTQYF. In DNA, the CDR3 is TGCGCCAGCAGCCAACTGGACAGGGCCACAGATACGCAGTATTTT.

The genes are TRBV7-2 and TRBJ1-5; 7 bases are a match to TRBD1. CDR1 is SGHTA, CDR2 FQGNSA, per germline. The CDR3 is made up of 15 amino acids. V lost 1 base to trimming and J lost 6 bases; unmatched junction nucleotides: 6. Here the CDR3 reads CASSLGQGGGQPQHF. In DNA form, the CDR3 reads TGTGCCAGCAGCTTAGGACAGGGAGGGGGTCAGCCCCAGCATTTT.